This TCR beta chain was identified during a study of T cell responses to AZD1222 COVID-19 vaccine. Study-level findings and limits: Every sample of the repertoires postdated the peak T cell response. Nearly half of unique spike-specific TCRs reportedly avoided B.1.351 and B.1.1.7 mutated regions. Regions 160-218 and 743-854 dominated among vaccine-associated CD4 TCRs spanning spike.

With respect to this clone: Its antigen is still unknown.

Germline V lookup: CDR1 SGHTS, CDR2 YDEGEE. The CDR3 spans 17 residues. J lost 4 bases, V lost 0 bases, and 8 bases had no gene match. Libraries were prepared by immunoSEQ multiplex PCR; TCRdb keeps only in-frame clonotypes and omits some of them. The sample includes under 200,000 clones, roughly 90% of them seen just once. The specimen was peripheral blood, collected 28 days after the second AZD1222 dose. The chain is built from TRBV5-8 and TRBJ2-3; 10 bases fit TRBD2. The TCR comes from an adult who received the AZD1222 COVID-19 vaccine. CDR3 sequence: CASSLGVGLALADTQYF. The CDR3, as DNA: TGTGCCAGCAGCTTGGGGGTGGGACTAGCGTTGGCAGATACGCAGTATTTT. Together with reference TRBV5-8 and TRBJ2-3, the CDR3 gives the full variable domain: EAGVTQSPTHLIKTRGQQATLRCSPISGHTSVYWYQQALGLGLQFLLWYDEGEERNRGNFPPRFSGRQFPNYSSELNVNALELEDSALYLCASSLGVGLALADTQYFGPGTRLTVL.